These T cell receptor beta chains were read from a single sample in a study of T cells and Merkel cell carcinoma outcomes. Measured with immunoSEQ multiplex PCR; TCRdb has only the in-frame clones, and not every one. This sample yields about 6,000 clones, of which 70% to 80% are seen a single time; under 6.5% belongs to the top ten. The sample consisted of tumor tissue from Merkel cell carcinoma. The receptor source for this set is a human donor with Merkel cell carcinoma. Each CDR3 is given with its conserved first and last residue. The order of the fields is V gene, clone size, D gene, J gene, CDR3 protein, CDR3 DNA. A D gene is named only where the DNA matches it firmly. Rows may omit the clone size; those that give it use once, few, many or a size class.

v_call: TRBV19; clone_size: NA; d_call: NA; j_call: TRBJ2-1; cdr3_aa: CASSPSFGHSSYNEQFF; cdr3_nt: TGTGCCAGTAGTCCATCATTCGGACATTCCTCCTACAATGAGCAGTTCTTC
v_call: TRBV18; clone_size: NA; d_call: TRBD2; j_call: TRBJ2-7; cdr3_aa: CASSLLAGSSCEQYF; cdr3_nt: TGTGCCAGCTCCCTACTAGCGGGGAGCTCCTGCGAGCAGTACTTC
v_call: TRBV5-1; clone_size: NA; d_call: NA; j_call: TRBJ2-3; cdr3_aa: CASSLPADTQYF; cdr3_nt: TGCGCCAGCAGCTTGCCTGCAGATACGCAGTATTTT
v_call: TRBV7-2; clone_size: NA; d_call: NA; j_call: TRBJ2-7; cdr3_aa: CASGFGVEQYF; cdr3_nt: TGTGCCAGCGGCTTCGGGGTTGAGCAGTACTTC
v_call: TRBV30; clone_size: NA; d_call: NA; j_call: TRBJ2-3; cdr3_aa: CAWASGPIRYF; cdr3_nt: TGTGCCTGGGCCTCCGGCCCTATCCGGTATTTT
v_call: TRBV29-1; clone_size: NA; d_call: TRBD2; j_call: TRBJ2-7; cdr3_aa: CSVKGLAGAGEQYF; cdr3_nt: TGCAGCGTCAAGGGACTAGCGGGAGCAGGAGAGCAGTACTTC
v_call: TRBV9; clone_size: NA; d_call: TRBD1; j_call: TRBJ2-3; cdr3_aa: CASSVEGQITDTQYF; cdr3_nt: TGTGCCAGCAGCGTAGAGGGACAGATCACAGATACGCAGTATTTT
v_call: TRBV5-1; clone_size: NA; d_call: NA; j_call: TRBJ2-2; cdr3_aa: CASSFSSGTRELFF; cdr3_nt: TGCGCCAGCAGCTTCAGCAGCGGCACCAGGGAGCTGTTTTTT
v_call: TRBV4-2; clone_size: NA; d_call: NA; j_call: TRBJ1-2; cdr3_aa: CASSTGNYGYTF; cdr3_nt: TGTGCCAGCAGCACAGGAAACTATGGCTACACCTTC
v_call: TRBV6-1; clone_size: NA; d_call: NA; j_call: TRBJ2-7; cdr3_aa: CASSLTGSSGEQYF; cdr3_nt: TGTGCCAGCAGCTTAACAGGGTCGTCGGGCGAGCAGTACTTC
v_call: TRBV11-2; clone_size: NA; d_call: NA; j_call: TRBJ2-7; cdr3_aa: CASSLDQLASVHF; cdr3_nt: TGTGCCAGCAGCTTAGATCAACTAGCTTCAGTTCATTTC
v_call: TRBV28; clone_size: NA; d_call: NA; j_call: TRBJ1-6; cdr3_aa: CASSLVRPPASPLHF; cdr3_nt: TGTGCCAGCAGTTTAGTTCGTCCCCCCGCCTCACCCCTCCACTTT
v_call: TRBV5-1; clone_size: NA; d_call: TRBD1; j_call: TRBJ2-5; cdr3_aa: CASSRRTGGGETQYF; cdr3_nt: TGCGCCAGCAGCCGCCGGACAGGGGGTGGCGAGACCCAGTACTTC
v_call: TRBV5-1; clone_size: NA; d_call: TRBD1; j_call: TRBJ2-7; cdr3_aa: CASSLGTGPAYEQYF; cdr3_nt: TGCGCCAGCAGCTTGGGGACAGGGCCGGCCTACGAGCAGTACTTC
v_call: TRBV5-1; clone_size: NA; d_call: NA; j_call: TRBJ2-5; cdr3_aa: CASSLGFPGLQETQYF; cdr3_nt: TGCGCCAGCAGCTTGGGGTTTCCGGGACTTCAAGAGACCCAGTACTTC
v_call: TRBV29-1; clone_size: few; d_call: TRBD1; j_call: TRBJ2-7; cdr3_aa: CVGDRGGEQYF; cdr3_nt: TGCGTTGGAGACAGGGGCGGCGAGCAGTACTTC
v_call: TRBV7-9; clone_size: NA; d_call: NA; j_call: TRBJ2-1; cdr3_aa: CASSPTNGSIYEQFF; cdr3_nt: TGTGCCAGCAGCCCCACTAACGGGAGCATCTATGAGCAGTTCTTC
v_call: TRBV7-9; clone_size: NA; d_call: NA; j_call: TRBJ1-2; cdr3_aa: CASRGAYGIKSAFGYTF; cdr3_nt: TGTGCCAGCAGGGGCGCTTACGGGATCAAGTCAGCCTTTGGCTACACCTTC
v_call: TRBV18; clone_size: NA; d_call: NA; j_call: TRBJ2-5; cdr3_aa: CASSPGEGETQYF; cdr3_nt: TGTGCCAGCTCACCAGGAGAGGGAGAGACCCAGTACTTC
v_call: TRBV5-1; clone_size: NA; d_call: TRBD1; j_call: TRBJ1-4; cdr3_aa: CASSPDRVDEKLFF; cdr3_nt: TGCGCCAGCAGCCCCGACAGGGTGGATGAAAAACTGTTTTTT
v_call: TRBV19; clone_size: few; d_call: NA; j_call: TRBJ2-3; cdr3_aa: CASSPSGGTDTQYF; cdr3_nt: TGTGCCAGTAGCCCCAGTGGGGGCACAGATACGCAGTATTTT
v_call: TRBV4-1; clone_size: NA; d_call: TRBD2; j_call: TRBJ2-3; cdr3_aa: CASSQDASGSTDTQYF; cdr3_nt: TGCGCCAGCAGCCAAGATGCTAGCGGGAGCACAGATACGCAGTATTTT
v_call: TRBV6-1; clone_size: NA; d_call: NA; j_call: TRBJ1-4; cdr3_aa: CASSRVGLGEKLFF; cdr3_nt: TGTGCCAGCAGTAGGGTCGGGTTAGGTGAAAAACTGTTTTTT
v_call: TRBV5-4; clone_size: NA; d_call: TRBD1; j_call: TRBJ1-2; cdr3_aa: CASSSGTGEDYGYTF; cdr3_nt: TGTGCCAGCAGCTCGGGGACAGGGGAGGACTATGGCTACACCTTC
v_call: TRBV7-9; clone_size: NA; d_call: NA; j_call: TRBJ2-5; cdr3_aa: CTSSAQETQYF; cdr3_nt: TGTACCAGCAGCGCCCAAGAGACCCAGTACTTC
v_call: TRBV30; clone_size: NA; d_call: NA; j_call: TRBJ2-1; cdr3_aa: CAWSVRGNEQFF; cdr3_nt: TGTGCCTGGAGTGTTCGCGGAAATGAGCAGTTCTTC
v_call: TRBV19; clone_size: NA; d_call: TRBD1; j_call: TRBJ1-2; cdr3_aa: CASSTGQGNYGYTF; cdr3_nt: TGTGCCAGTAGTACCGGACAGGGAAACTATGGCTACACCTTC
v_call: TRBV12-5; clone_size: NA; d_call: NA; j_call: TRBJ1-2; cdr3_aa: CASGLGTVPSYTF; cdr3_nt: TGTGCTAGTGGTTTGGGGACCGTACCGAGCTACACCTTC
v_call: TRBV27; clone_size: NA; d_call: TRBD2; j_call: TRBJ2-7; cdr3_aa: CASRAGATYEQYF; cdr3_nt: TGTGCCAGCAGGGCGGGAGCAACCTACGAGCAGTACTTC
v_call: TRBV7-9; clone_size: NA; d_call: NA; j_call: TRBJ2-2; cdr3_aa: CASSYLRGGTGELFF; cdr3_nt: TGTGCCAGCAGCTACCTGAGGGGGGGGACCGGGGAGCTGTTTTTT
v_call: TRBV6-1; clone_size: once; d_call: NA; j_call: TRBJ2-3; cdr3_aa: CASSGQFTDTQYF; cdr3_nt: TGTGCCAGCAGTGGACAGTTCACAGATACGCAGTATTTT
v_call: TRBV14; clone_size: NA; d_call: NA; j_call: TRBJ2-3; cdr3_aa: CASSQAGTRADTQYF; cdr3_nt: TGTGCCAGCAGCCAAGCGGGCACTAGAGCAGATACGCAGTATTTT
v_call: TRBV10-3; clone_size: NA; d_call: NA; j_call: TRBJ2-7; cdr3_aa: CAISEISVRGDEQYF; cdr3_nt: TGTGCCATCAGTGAAATTAGCGTCAGGGGGGACGAGCAGTACTTC
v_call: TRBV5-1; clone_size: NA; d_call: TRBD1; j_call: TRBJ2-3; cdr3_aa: CASSLAGQGTDTQYF; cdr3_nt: TGCGCCAGCAGCTTGGCGGGACAGGGCACAGATACGCAGTATTTT
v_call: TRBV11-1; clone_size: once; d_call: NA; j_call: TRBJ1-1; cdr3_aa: CASSLVPGDTEAFF; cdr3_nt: TGTGCCAGCAGCTTAGTTCCAGGGGACACTGAAGCTTTCTTT
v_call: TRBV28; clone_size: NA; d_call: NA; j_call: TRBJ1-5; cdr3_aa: CASSFVGFSNQPQHF; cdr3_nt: TGTGCCAGCAGTTTTGTGGGATTTAGCAATCAGCCCCAGCATTTT
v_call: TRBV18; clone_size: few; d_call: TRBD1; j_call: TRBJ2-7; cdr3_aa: CASSRPGQGSYEQYF; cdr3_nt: TGTGCCAGCTCTCGCCCGGGACAGGGCTCCTACGAGCAGTACTTC
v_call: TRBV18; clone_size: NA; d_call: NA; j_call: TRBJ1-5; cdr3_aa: CASSLQVASNQPQHF; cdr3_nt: TGTGCCAGCTCACTCCAGGTGGCCAGCAATCAGCCCCAGCATTTT
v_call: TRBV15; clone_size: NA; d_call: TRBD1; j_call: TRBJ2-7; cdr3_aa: CATSRGDRTYEQYF; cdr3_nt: TGTGCCACCAGCAGAGGGGACAGGACCTACGAGCAGTACTTC
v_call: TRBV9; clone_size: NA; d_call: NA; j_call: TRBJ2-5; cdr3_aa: CASSVEIGTQYF; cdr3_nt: TGTGCCAGCAGCGTAGAGATAGGGACCCAGTACTTC